Each of the 2 T cell receptor beta chains below was sequenced from the same sample in a study of identical twins. TCRdb reanalysed the 5' RACE reads using MiXCR and keeps one entry per CDR3 protein. The repertoire holds roughly 250,000 distinct CDR3 sequences, 11% to 15% seen once, with 8.8% in the top ten. Sequenced sample: memory (CD45RO+) T cells sorted from blood. The receptors here all came from a young woman in good health.

This sequence joins TRBV12-3 or TRBV12-4 and TRBJ2-1, with TRBD1 matching 10 bases. The V segment lost 5 bases and the J segment 2 bases; nucleotides outside the gene matches: 6. CDR3 size: 16 residues. The CDR3 DNA sequence: TGTGCCAGCAGTGGCAGGGGACAGGGGCCCTACAATGAGCAGTTCTTC. Amino acids: CASSGRGQGPYNEQFF.

This clonotype appeared a few times. The V call is TRBV12-3 or TRBV12-4, the J call TRBJ2-1; 8 nucleotides align to TRBD2. After removal of 4 bases from V and 9 bases from J, the junction contained 11 bases not matched to a gene. This CDR3 has 15 residues. CDR3 protein: CASSSIGGAQVEQFF. The CDR3 nucleotides are TGTGCCAGCAGTTCGATCGGGGGGGCCCAGGTTGAGCAGTTCTTC.